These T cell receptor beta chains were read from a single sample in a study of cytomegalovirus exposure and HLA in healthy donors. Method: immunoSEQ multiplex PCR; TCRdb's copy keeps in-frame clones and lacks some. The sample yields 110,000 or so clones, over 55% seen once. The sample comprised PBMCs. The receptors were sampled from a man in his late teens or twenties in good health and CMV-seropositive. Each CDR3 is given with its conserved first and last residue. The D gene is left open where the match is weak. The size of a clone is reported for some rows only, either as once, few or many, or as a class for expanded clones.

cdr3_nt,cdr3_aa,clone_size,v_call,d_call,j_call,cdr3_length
TGTGCCAGCAGCTTGGAGAGGTATCCTGAAAAACTGTTTTTT,CASSLERYPEKLFF,NA,TRBV11-2,NA,TRBJ1-4,14
TGTGCCAGCAGTAAACAGCGGGAGACCCAGTACTTC,CASSKQRETQYF,NA,TRBV28,NA,TRBJ2-5,12
TGTGCCAGCAGTGGTGTCAGGCCTGGAAACACCATATATTTT,CASSGVRPGNTIYF,NA,TRBV2,NA,TRBJ1-3,14
TGTGCCTGGAGCAGGGGGCTCAGTGTTCCTGAGAACACTGAAGCTTTCTTT,CAWSRGLSVPENTEAFF,NA,TRBV30,TRBD1,TRBJ1-1,17
TGTGCCAGCAGTTACCCAGGGTTGGAGACCCAGTACTTC,CASSYPGLETQYF,NA,TRBV6-5,NA,TRBJ2-5,13
TGTGCCAGCAGTTTATCCTCAGGGTGGCAAGAGACCCAGTACTTC,CASSLSSGWQETQYF,NA,TRBV27,NA,TRBJ2-5,15
TGTGCCAGCAGTTACGCTTCGGGGATCGTTACAGATACGCAGTATTTT,CASSYASGIVTDTQYF,NA,TRBV6-5,NA,TRBJ2-3,16
TGTGCCAGCAGCGGGGGACTAGCGGGACTCTCAGGGCAGTACTTC,CASSGGLAGLSGQYF,few,TRBV28,TRBD2,TRBJ2-7,15
TGTGCCACCAGCAGAGATGGGACTAGCGGGGTGACAGCCAAAAACATTCAGTACTTC,CATSRDGTSGVTAKNIQYF,NA,TRBV15,TRBD2,TRBJ2-4,19
TGTGCCAGCAGTTCTTCCCGGGGAGCCAACTATGGCTACACCTTC,CASSSSRGANYGYTF,NA,TRBV6-1,NA,TRBJ1-2,15
TGCACCAGCAGCCAAGGGGGGCGGGCGCGGGGGCCTAGCACAGATACGCAGTATTTT,CTSSQGGRARGPSTDTQYF,NA,TRBV1,NA,TRBJ2-3,19